This paragraph reports one TCR beta chain. Its antigen is unknown. Built from TCR beta cDNA, the libraries had unique molecular identifiers in them. TCRdb processed the PCR reads anew with MiXCR; each CDR3 protein has one entry. The repertoire has 740,000 or so distinct CDR3 sequences, approximately 53% of them found once; the top ten carry about 4.8%. Per germline, CDR1 SEHNR and CDR2 FQNEAQ (reference sequence). The CDR3 contains 14 residues. These data come from a study of post-analysis software for immune sequencing data. Study results and limitations: Controls had lower frequencies than patients of 4 or 5 TRBV segments, which included TRBV5-6, TRBV5-1 and TRBV20-1.

The TCR was taken from a girl aged 5-17 years with multiple sclerosis. Sequencing used blood. The chain has TRBV7-9 and TRBJ2-7; 13 bases fit TRBD2. Gene TRBJ2-5 matches the end of the DNA better, so the J call may be wrong. The CDR3 spells CASSARLAGGTQYF. CDR3 DNA sequence: TGTGCCAGCAGCGCGCGACTAGCGGGAGGGACCCAGTACTTC.